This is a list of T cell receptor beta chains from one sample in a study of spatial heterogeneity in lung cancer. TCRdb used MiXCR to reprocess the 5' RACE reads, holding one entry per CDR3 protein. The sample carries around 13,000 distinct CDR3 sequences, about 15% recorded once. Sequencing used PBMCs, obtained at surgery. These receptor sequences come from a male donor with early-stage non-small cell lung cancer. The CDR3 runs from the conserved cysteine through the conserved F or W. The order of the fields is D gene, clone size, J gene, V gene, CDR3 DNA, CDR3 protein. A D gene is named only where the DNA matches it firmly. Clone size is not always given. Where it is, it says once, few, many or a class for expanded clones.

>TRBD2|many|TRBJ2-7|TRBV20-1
TGCAGTGCTAGGGGGGACTACCCCGGAGAGCAGTACTTC
CSARGDYPGEQYF
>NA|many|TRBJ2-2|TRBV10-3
TGTGCCATCAGACCAGGACAGCCGGCCGGGGAGCTGTTTTTT
CAIRPGQPAGELFF
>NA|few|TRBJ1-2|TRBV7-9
TGTGCCAGCAGCTCCAGGAGGTCTGGCTACACCTTC
CASSSRRSGYTF
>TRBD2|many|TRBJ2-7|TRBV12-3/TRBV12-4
TGTGCCAGCAGTTATAGCGGGGGGGCGTCCTACGAGCAGTACTTC
CASSYSGGASYEQYF
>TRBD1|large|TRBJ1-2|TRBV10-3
TGTGCCATCAGAGATTCCGACAGGGGCTATGGCTACACCTTC
CAIRDSDRGYGYTF
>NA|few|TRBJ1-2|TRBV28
TGTGCCAGCAGTTTTGCCAGGGACTATGGCTACACCTTC
CASSFARDYGYTF
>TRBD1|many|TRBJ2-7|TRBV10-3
TGTGCCATCAGTGAGGACAGGGATGAGCAGTACTTC
CAISEDRDEQYF
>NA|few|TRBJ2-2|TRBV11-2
TGTGCCAGCAGCTTAGGGTTATCCGGGGAGCTGTTTTTT
CASSLGLSGELFF
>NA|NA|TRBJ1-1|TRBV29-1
TGCAGCGTCCTGTGGGAGGGCACTGAAGCTTTCTTT
CSVLWEGTEAFF
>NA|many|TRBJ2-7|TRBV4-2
TGTGCCAGCAGCCAGTCGGCAGGGGACACCTACGAGCAGTACTTC
CASSQSAGDTYEQYF
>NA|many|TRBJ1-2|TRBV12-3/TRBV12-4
TGTGCCAGCAGACCGACAGACAACTATGGCTACACCTTC
CASRPTDNYGYTF
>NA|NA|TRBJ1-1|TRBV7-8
TGTGCCAGCAGCCCTTTAGGGAACACTGAAGCTTTCTTT
CASSPLGNTEAFF